This TCR beta chain was profiled in a study of T-cell memory formation after mild COVID-19. The overall study: TCR clusters showed largely donor specificity.

Study outcomes and limitations: In second-wave clones peaking day 37, SARS-CoV-2 specificity remained unconfirmed. That cross-reactive memory joined was suggested by some responding clones appearing in pre-infection memory.

As concerns this clonotype: What it binds is not known.

This CDR3 spans 14 amino acids. V lost 1 base and J 4 bases, leaving 10 bases between the germline ends. Germline V gene data show CDR1 as SEHNR and CDR2 as FQNEAQ (reference sequence). Researchers used 5'RACE with constant-segment primers to make TCR alpha and TCR beta cDNA libraries that carry sample barcodes and UMIs. TCRdb redid the calling of the 5' RACE reads with MiXCR, one entry per CDR3 protein. The table includes just over 400,000 distinct CDR3 sequences, 20% to 25% detected once. The source material was PBMCs or a T cell subset sorted from them (not recorded which). This clonotype was obtained from an adult woman who had mild COVID-19 (a few samples of this study predate the infection). Cell type and time point are not known. The V and J genes are TRBV7-9 and TRBJ1-2, with a possible D match to TRBD1 (6 bases). The CDR3 DNA is TGTGCCAGCAGCTTAGTGGGGGCCGCCTATGGCTACACCTTC. Its protein is CASSLVGAAYGYTF.